This T cell receptor (beta chain) is from a study of CD8 T cells in ankylosing spondylitis. Study-wide results and limits: About 8 highly homologous variants made up a TCR beta motif, and this motif appeared characteristic of ankylosing spondylitis blood. Disease-linked clones displayed a CD8+ phenotype and appeared relatively rarely in peripheral blood. Prior literature has documented some motif variants in synovial fluid and blood from reactive arthritis.

A quantitative 5'-RACE method, one with molecular barcodes, was used to make TCR beta libraries. TCRdb redid the calling of the 5' RACE reads with MiXCR, one entry per CDR3 protein. The sample lists almost 400,000 distinct CDR3 sequences, about a fifth occurring once. This clonotype was seen many times. The target antigen is unknown. Trimming removed 2 bases at V and 3 bases at J, with 9 bases between. Germline CDR1 and CDR2: SGDLS and YYNGEE. This CDR3 is 14 amino acids long. The sample taken for sequencing was blood, either unsorted or a sorted T cell fraction (not recorded which). The origin of this receptor is a male donor with ankylosing spondylitis. The rearrangement joins TRBV9 to TRBJ2-1; maybe TRBD2 (6 bases). Here the CDR3 reads CASSVGTRYNEQFF. CDR3 DNA sequence: TGTGCCAGCAGCGTGGGGACTCGCTACAATGAGCAGTTCTTC. Supplemented by reference TRBV9 and TRBJ2-1, the full variable domain reads DSGVTQTPKHLITATGQRVTLRCSPRSGDLSVYWYQQSLDQGLQFLIQYYNGEERAKGNILERFSAQQFPDLHSELNLSSLELGDSALYFCASSVGTRYNEQFFGPGTRLTVL.